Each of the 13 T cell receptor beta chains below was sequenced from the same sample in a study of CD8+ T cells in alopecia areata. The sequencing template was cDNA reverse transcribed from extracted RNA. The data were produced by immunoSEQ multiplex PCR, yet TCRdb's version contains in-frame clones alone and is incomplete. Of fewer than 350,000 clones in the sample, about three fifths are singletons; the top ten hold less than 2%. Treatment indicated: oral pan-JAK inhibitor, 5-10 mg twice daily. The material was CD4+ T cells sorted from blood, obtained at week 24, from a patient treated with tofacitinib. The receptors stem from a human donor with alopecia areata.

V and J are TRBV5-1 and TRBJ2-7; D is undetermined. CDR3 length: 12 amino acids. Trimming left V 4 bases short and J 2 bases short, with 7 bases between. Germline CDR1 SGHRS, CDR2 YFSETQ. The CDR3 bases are TGCGCCAGCAGCGTCGGAGCCTACGAGCAGTACTTC. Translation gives CASSVGAYEQYF.

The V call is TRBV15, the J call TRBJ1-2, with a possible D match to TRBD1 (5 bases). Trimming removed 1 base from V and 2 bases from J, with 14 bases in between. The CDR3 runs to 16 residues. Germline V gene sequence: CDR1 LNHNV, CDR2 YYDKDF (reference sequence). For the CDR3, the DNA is TGTGCCACCAGCAGAGCCGGGACCCAGAACAACTATGGCTACACCTTC. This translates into CATSRAGTQNNYGYTF.

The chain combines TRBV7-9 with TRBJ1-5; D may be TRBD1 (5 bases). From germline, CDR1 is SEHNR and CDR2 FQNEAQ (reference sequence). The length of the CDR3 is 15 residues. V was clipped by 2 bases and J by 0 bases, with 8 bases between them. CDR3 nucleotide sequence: TGTGCCAGCAGCTTAATGGGGGGTAGCAATCAGCCCCAGCATTTT. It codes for CASSLMGGSNQPQHF.

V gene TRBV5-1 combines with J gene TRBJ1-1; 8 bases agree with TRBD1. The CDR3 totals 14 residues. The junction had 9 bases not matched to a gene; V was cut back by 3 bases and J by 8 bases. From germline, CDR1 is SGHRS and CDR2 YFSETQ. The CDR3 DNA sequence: TGCGCCAGCAGCTCCGGGACAGGCTTGAGCGAAGCTTTCTTT. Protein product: CASSSGTGLSEAFF.

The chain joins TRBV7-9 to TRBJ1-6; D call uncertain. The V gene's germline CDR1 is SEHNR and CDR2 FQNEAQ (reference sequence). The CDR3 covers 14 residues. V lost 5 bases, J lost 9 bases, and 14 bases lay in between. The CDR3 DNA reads TGTGCCAGCAGCCCGATCCCCCAGGCTTCACCCCTCCACTTT. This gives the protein CASSPIPQASPLHF.

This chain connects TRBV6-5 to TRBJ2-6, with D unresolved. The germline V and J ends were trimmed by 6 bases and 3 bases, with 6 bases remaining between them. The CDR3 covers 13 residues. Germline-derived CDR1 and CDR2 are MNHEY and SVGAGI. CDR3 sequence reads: CASRLLGANVLTF. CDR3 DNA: TGTGCCAGCAGGCTCCTTGGGGCCAACGTCCTGACTTTC.

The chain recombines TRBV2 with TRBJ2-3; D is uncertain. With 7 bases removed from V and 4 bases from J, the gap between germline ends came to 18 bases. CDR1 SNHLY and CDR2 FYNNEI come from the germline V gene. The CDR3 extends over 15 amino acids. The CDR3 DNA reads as TGTGCCAGCACAATGACTCCTGCACGTCCAGATACGCAGTATTTT. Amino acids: CASTMTPARPDTQYF.

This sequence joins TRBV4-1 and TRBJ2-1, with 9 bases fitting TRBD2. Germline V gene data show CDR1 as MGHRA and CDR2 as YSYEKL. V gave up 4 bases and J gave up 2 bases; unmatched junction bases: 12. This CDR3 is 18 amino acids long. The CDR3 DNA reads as TGCGCCAGCAGCCGAGGCGATCACGGACTAGCGCCCTACAATGAGCAGTTCTTC. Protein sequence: CASSRGDHGLAPYNEQFF.

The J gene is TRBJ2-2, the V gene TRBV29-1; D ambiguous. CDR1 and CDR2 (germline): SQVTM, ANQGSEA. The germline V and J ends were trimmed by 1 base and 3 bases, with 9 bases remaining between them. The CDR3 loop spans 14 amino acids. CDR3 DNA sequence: TGCAGCGTTGAAGTGCCCGGTTACACCGGGGAGCTGTTTTTT. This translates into CSVEVPGYTGELFF.

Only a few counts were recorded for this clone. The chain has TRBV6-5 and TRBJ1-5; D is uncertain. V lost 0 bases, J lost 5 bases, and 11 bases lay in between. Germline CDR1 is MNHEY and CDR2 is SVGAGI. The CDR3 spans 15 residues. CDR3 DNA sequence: TGTGCCAGCAGTTACTCAACCCAACGTGATCAGCCCCAGCATTTT. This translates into CASSYSTQRDQPQHF.

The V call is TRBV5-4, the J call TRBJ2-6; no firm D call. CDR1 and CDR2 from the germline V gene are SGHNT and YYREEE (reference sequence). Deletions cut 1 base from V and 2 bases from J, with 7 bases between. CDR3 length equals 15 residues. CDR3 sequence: CASSLKAAGANVLTF. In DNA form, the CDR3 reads TGTGCCAGCAGCTTGAAGGCGGCTGGGGCCAACGTCCTGACTTTC.

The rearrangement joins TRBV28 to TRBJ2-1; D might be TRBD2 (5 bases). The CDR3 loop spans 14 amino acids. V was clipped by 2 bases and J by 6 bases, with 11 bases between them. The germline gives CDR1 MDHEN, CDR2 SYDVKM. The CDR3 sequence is CASSLVTSFNEQFF. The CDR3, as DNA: TGTGCCAGCAGTTTAGTCACTAGTTTCAATGAGCAGTTCTTC.

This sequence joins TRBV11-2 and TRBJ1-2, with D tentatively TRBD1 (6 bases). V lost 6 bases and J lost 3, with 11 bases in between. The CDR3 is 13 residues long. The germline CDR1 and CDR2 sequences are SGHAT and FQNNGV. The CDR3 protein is CASREQGYYGYTF. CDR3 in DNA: TGTGCCAGCAGGGAACAGGGTTACTATGGCTACACCTTC.